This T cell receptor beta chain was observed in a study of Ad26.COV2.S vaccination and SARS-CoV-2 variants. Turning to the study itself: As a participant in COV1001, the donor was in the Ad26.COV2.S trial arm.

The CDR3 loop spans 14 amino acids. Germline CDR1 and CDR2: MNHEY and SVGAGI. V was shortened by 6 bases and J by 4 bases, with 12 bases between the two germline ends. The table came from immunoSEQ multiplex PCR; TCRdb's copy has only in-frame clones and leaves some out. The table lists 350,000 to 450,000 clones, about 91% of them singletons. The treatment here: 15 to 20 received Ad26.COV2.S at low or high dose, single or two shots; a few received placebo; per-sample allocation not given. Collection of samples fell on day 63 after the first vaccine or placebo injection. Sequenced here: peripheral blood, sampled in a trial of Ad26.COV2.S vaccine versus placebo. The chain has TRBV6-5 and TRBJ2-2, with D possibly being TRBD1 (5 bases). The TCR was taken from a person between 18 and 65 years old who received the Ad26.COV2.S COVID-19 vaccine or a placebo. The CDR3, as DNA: TGTGCCAGCAGCTATAGACAGACCACCGGGGAGCTGTTTTTT. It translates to CASSYRQTTGELFF.